What follows is one T cell receptor (beta chain) and its context. The target antigen is unknown. The data are from a study of T cells in Graves' hyperthyroidism and ophthalmopathy. Regarding the study as a whole: Also found in blood were most expanded thyroid clonotypes above 0.001.

This CDR3 has 14 amino acids. CDR1 and CDR2 (germline): SQVTM, ANQGSEA. Trimming stripped 6 bases from V and 0 bases from J, with 15 bases between. The TCR beta CDR3 regions underwent amplification using RNA transcripts as the source. First-round RT-PCR with HTBI primers amplified the TCR CDR3 region. One entry per CDR3 protein results from TCRdb running MiXCR on the multiplex PCR reads. The repertoire consists of 600,000 to 700,000 distinct CDR3 sequences, with about 45% occurring once and the leading ten covering less than 8.5%. The sequence was collected from an adult man with Graves' disease, either hyperthyroidism or ophthalmopathy (not recorded which). The chain carries TRBV29-1 and TRBJ2-7, with D possibly being TRBD1 (6 bases). Sequenced material: peripheral blood or thyroid tissue (not recorded which). This CDR3 reads CSVDPGASSYEQYF. In DNA form, the CDR3 reads TGCAGCGTAGATCCAGGGGCCAGCTCCTACGAGCAGTACTTC.